These 5 T cell receptor beta chains share one sample of origin, sequenced in a study of blood T cells in healthy people across ages. Primed by a sample-barcoded 5' primer and a J-beta primer mix, a second PCR proceeded for about 7 to 12 cycles. Each CDR3 protein gets one entry after TCRdb re-called the 5' RACE reads with MiXCR. In the table there are around 2 million distinct CDR3 sequences, about two fifths of which are singletons. The sequenced sample consisted of blood. Receptors originate from a human donor in good health.

The chain links TRBV9 to TRBJ2-7, with D perhaps matching TRBD1 (6 bases). This CDR3 has 13 residues. Germline V gives CDR1 SGDLS, CDR2 YYNGEE. The V end was cut by 0 bases, the J end by 9 bases, with 13 bases between. The CDR3, as DNA: TGTGCCAGCAGCGTAGCTGGCAGGGGCGGGCAGTACTTC. Translating it yields CASSVAGRGGQYF. The variable domain in full, with the rest retrieved from reference TRBV9 and TRBJ2-7, is DSGVTQTPKHLITATGQRVTLRCSPRSGDLSVYWYQQSLDQGLQFLIQYYNGEERAKGNILERFSAQQFPDLHSELNLSSLELGDSALYFCASSVAGRGGQYFGPGTRLTVT.

This clonotype was found many times. The rearrangement joins TRBV27 to TRBJ2-7; D gene ambiguous. The CDR3 runs 15 residues. Trimming took 7 bases from V and 0 from J, leaving 16 bases between them. Germline values: CDR1 MNHEY, CDR2 SMNVEV (reference sequence). The CDR3 protein is CASKATLQSSYEQYF. CDR3 nucleotide sequence: TGTGCCAGCAAGGCTACCCTACAGAGCTCCTACGAGCAGTACTTC.

This clonotype was observed a handful of times. J is TRBJ2-7 and V is TRBV6-1; weak D call: TRBD2 (6 bases). The CDR3 spans 16 residues. Germline loops: CDR1 MNHNS, CDR2 SASEGT. The ends were cut back, 1 base at V and 2 bases at J, with 15 bases in the middle. The CDR3, as DNA: TGTGCCAGCAGTGAAGGAGACGGAGGGGACCCCTACGAGCAGTACTTC. Encoded protein: CASSEGDGGDPYEQYF.

This clonotype was seen only a few times. The chain employs TRBV9 and TRBJ1-5; D is perhaps TRBD1 (5 bases). Germline V gene data show CDR1 as SGDLS and CDR2 as YYNGEE. The CDR3 is 15 amino acids. Trimming removed 6 bases at V and 9 bases at J, with 22 bases between. The CDR3 sequence is CASTLTGRPHGPQHF. CDR3 coding DNA: TGTGCCAGCACCCTCACGGGACGGCCTCACGGGCCCCAGCATTTT.

This clonotype was detected a few times. The chain joins TRBV5-1 to TRBJ2-3; D ambiguous. Germline values: CDR1 SGHRS, CDR2 YFSETQ. V lost 4 bases, J lost 2 bases, and 14 bases lay in between. The CDR3 contains 15 residues. In DNA form, the CDR3 reads TGCGCCAGCAGCCTACGAGTAGACTTCACAGATACGCAGTATTTT. Translation: CASSLRVDFTDTQYF.